This is a list of T cell receptor beta chains from one sample in a study of early T cells in non-severe SARS-CoV-2 infection. TCRdb reanalysed the 5' RACE reads using MiXCR and keeps one entry per CDR3 protein. This table has approximately 18,000 distinct CDR3 sequences, approximately 5.4% appearing once. The sequenced material came from whole blood. The receptors here all came from an adult who was a healthcare worker with PCR-confirmed SARS-CoV-2 infection or an uninfected control (not recorded which). Each CDR3 is given with its conserved first and last residue. The D gene is left open where the match is weak. Rows give clone size only sometimes, using once, few, many, or a class for an expanded clone.

v_gene	j_gene	d_gene	abundance	CDR3aa	CDR3nt
TRBV30	TRBJ1-1	NA	medium-sized	CAWTAGEGTEAFF	TGTGCCTGGACGGCCGGGGAGGGCACTGAAGCTTTCTTT
TRBV7-8	TRBJ2-7	NA	many	CASSYPPGPGDEQYF	TGTGCCAGCAGCTATCCGCCGGGCCCGGGGGACGAGCAGTACTTC
TRBV9	TRBJ2-1	NA	NA	CASSVGPPGVNEQFF	TGTGCCAGCAGCGTAGGACCGCCGGGGGTGAATGAGCAGTTCTTC
TRBV5-1	TRBJ1-2	NA	many	CASSLALGGNSIPGYTF	TGCGCCAGCAGCTTGGCCCTGGGGGGCAACTCGATTCCTGGCTACACCTTC
TRBV6-5	TRBJ1-5	NA	many	CASNPGVGQPQHF	TGTGCCAGCAATCCAGGGGTAGGGCAGCCCCAGCATTTT
TRBV9	TRBJ2-5	NA	medium-sized	CASSALGGVMETQYF	TGTGCCAGCAGCGCCCTTGGAGGGGTTATGGAGACCCAGTACTTC
TRBV7-6	TRBJ2-1	NA	many	CASSLGFSGLGEQFF	TGTGCCAGCAGCTTAGGCTTTTCCGGGCTCGGTGAGCAGTTCTTC
TRBV29-1	TRBJ2-5	NA	many	CSGIQGGETQYF	TGCAGCGGGATACAGGGCGGCGAGACCCAGTACTTC
TRBV20-1	TRBJ1-2	NA	NA	CSAREGSGYTF	TGCAGTGCTAGAGAAGGATCTGGCTACACCTTC
TRBV12-3/TRBV12-4	TRBJ2-1	NA	medium-sized	CASSPAGRSSYNEQFF	TGTGCCAGCAGCCCGGCTGGGCGGAGCTCCTACAATGAGCAGTTCTTC